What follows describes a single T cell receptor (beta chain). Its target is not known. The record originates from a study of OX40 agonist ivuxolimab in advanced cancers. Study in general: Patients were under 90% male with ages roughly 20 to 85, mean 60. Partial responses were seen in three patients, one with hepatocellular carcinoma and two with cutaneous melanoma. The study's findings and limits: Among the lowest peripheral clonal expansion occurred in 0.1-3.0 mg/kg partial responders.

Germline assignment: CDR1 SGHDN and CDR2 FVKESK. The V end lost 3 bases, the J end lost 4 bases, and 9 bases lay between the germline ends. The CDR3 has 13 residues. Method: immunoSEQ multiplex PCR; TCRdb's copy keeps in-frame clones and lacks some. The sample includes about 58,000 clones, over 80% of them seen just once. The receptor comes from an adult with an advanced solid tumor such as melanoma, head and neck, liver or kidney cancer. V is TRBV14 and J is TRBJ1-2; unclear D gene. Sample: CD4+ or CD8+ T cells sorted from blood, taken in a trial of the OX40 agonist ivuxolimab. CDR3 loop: CASSQDATYGYTF. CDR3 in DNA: TGTGCCAGCAGCCAGGACGCTACCTATGGCTACACCTTC.